A selection of T cell receptor beta chains follows, all from one sample in a study of T-cell memory formation after mild COVID-19. TCRdb used MiXCR to reprocess the 5' RACE reads, holding one entry per CDR3 protein. In the table there are just over 200,000 distinct CDR3 sequences, 9.5% of which are singletons. The sequencing input was PBMCs or a T cell subset sorted from them (not recorded which). The receptor source for this set is a man younger than 35 who had mild COVID-19 (a few samples of this study predate the infection). Cell type and time point are not known. Both conserved end residues are trimmed from each CDR3. The order of the fields is V gene, CDR3 protein.

>TRBV4-2
ASSQKGGYLGEQF
>TRBV6-2/TRBV6-3
ASSYAQETQY
>TRBV7-6
ASSLGTYQETQY
>TRBV6-2/TRBV6-3
ASSWGGRETQY
>TRBV6-2/TRBV6-3
ASSYQGTGVSAYEQY
>TRBV19
ASNPERGAAEAF
>TRBV29-1
SVVTGIANYGYT
>TRBV20-1
SPRTQGLASTDTQY
>TRBV4-1
ASSQEGGWMQF
>TRBV5-1
ASSLGQGAATEAF
>TRBV2
ASSPTGGAVRGYT
>TRBV6-6
ASSLDTQPQH